This entry features one T cell receptor (beta chain) sequence. Assay: immunoSEQ multiplex PCR; the TCRdb copy retains only in-frame clones and omits some. The sample yields about 84,000 clones, under 95% seen once. In germline, CDR1 is MDHEN, CDR2 SYDVKM. CDR3 length: 14 residues. With V trimmed by 6 bases and J by 6 bases, 7 bases remained unmatched. This specimen comes from a study of technical replicates of blood from several donors. This clonotype originated in a human donor in good health. The sequencing sample was made of T cells isolated from PBMCs. This rearrangement joins TRBV28 to TRBJ2-3; 9 bases line up with TRBD2. CDR3: CASRLAGSEDTQYF. As DNA, the CDR3 is TGTGCCAGCAGGCTAGCGGGGTCTGAGGATACGCAGTATTTT.